This T cell receptor (beta chain) emerged from a study of blood T cell repertoires in COVID-19. Study information: The United States, Italy and Spain provided the acute and convalescent COVID-19 samples.

Only in-frame clones appear in the TCRdb table, and some are missing; sequencing was by immunoSEQ multiplex PCR. The repertoire holds about 340,000 clones, with 65% to 90% as singletons. Germline values: CDR1 MNHEY, CDR2 SMNVEV (reference sequence). Trimming shortened V by 2 bases and J by 2 bases, and 13 bases separated the two germline ends. The CDR3 totals 15 residues. Material: PBMCs or T cells enriched from blood (not recorded which). This receptor was obtained from a woman between 40 and 50 years old with acute COVID-19. The chain couples TRBV27 to TRBJ2-7; D unclear. The CDR3 protein is CASSLGQSSTYEQYF. CDR3 DNA sequence: TGTGCCAGCAGTTTAGGGCAGTCGTCGACCTACGAGCAGTACTTC.